A single T cell receptor beta chain is shown here with its context. Sequencing was performed with immunoSEQ multiplex PCR; in TCRdb, only in-frame clones are kept and a portion is missing. The sample has 5,500 to 6,500 clones; 25% to 30% are singletons. The treatment here: randomized to nivolumab then ipilimumab (arm A) or the reverse (arm B). The source of the sample is a study of sequential checkpoint blockade in melanoma. CDR3 length: 12 amino acids. Trimming pared 5 bases from V and 5 bases from J, leaving 7 bases between. Germline-derived CDR1 and CDR2 are WSHSY and SAAADI. Source: tumor tissue (inferred from file names), taken from a patient given nivolumab and ipilimumab in sequence. The sequence was obtained from a human donor with melanoma. The chain links TRBV10-2 to TRBJ2-1; D unresolved. The CDR3 DNA follows: TGCGCCAGCAGTCTGGTTGACAATGAGCAGTTCTTC. Protein product: CASSLVDNEQFF.